What follows are 30 T cell receptor beta chains derived from one specimen sequenced in a study of radiotherapy plus CTLA-4 blockade in lung cancer. Assay: immunoSEQ multiplex PCR; the TCRdb copy retains only in-frame clones and omits some. The data hold roughly 92,000 clones, with 75% to 90% observed a single time. The sequences come from peripheral blood, collected from a patient treated with radiotherapy plus ipilimumab. The origin of the receptors is a human donor with non-small cell lung cancer who had a partial response to radiotherapy plus ipilimumab.

This rearrangement joins TRBV6-5 to TRBJ1-3, with no clear D. The CDR3 spans 15 residues. V shed 6 bases and J shed 2 bases, with 14 bases lying between them. Germline CDR1 reads MNHEY; CDR2 reads SVGAGI. The CDR3 is CASRALQRAGNTIYF. As DNA, the CDR3 is TGTGCCAGCAGAGCCCTCCAGAGGGCTGGAAACACCATATATTTT.

J is TRBJ1-1 and V is TRBV6-1; perhaps TRBD1 as D (5 bases). Trimming cost V 1 base and J 5 bases, with 11 bases left between them. CDR1 is MNHNS, CDR2 SASEGT, per germline. This CDR3 has 14 residues. CDR3 DNA: TGTGCCAGCAGTGAAGTAGGGGCAGGGACTGAAGCTTTCTTT. Protein product: CASSEVGAGTEAFF.

V gene TRBV28 combines with J gene TRBJ1-3, with 8 bases aligning to TRBD1. V gave up 4 bases and J gave up 0 bases; unmatched junction bases: 8. CDR3 size: 17 residues. Per germline, CDR1 MDHEN and CDR2 SYDVKM. Here the CDR3 DNA reads TGTGCCAGCAGTTCTATCTCCACAGGGGGCTCTGGAAACACCATATATTTT. Amino acids: CASSSISTGGSGNTIYF.

V usage is TRBV30 and J usage is TRBJ1-5; a possible D gene is TRBD1 (5 bases). CDR1 is GTSNPN, CDR2 SVGIG, per germline (reference sequence). The V and J ends lost 3 bases and 0 bases respectively, with 15 bases between them. The CDR3 runs to 16 residues. CDR3 DNA: TGTGCCTGGAGCGGCGGGGGAACATATAGCAATCAGCCCCAGCATTTT. As protein: CAWSGGGTYSNQPQHF.

CDR3 in DNA: TGTGCCAGCAATAGACAGGGGAACACCGGGGAGCTGTTTTTT. This encodes CASNRQGNTGELFF. V usage is TRBV11-2 and J usage is TRBJ2-2; 7 nucleotides agree with TRBD1. Germline V lookup: CDR1 SGHAT, CDR2 FQNNGV. This CDR3 is built from 14 residues. V was clipped by 7 bases and J by 1 base; unmatched bases: 3.

The CDR3 DNA reads as TGTGCCAGCAGCTTCGACAGGGCTAATGGCTACACCTTC. Its protein is CASSFDRANGYTF. This sequence joins TRBV7-2 and TRBJ1-2, with 7 bases identical to TRBD1. CDR1 SGHTA and CDR2 FQGNSA come from the germline V gene. This CDR3 spans 13 amino acids. Trimming at V came to 3 bases and at J to 6 bases, leaving 4 bases not matched to a gene.

The chain couples TRBV7-6 to TRBJ1-6, with D perhaps matching TRBD1 (6 bases). The CDR3 is 14 residues long. The germline CDR1 and CDR2 sequences are SGHVS and FNYEAQ. Trimming removed 3 bases at V and 9 bases at J, with 12 bases between. The CDR3 sequence: CASSLGQVTSPLHF. The CDR3 coding sequence is TGTGCCAGCAGCTTGGGACAAGTAACTTCACCCCTCCACTTT.

The rearrangement joins TRBV28 to TRBJ2-1, with a possible D match to TRBD1 (6 bases). Trimming took off 5 bases at V and 3 bases at J, with 23 bases between the two ends. Germline V gene data show CDR1 as MDHEN and CDR2 as SYDVKM. This CDR3 is built from 18 residues. CDR3 nucleotide sequence: TGTGCCAGCAGTCCGCGGCGACAGGAGAGACCTTTCTACAATGAGCAGTTCTTC. Residues: CASSPRRQERPFYNEQFF.

This clone has only one observation. This sequence joins TRBV7-8 and TRBJ1-5; the D gene is possibly TRBD1 (5 bases). CDR3 length equals 15 residues. Germline CDR1 and CDR2: SGHVS and FQNEAQ. V was cut by 5 bases and J by 5 bases, with 16 bases left in between. Here the CDR3 DNA reads TGTGCCAGCAGCGCCGACCCAGGGAGGTATCAGCCCCAGCATTTT. Residues: CASSADPGRYQPQHF.

This rearrangement joins TRBV5-5 to TRBJ2-3; D may be TRBD2 (6 bases). The CDR3 is 17 residues long. V was pared by 1 base and J by 3 bases, with 18 bases between. Germline-derived CDR1 and CDR2 are SGHKS and YYEKEE (reference sequence). The CDR3 DNA sequence: TGTGCCAGCAGCTTGTTTTTGCTAGCGTTTGAGACAGATACGCAGTATTTT. Translated: CASSLFLLAFETDTQYF.

The genes are TRBV27 and TRBJ2-1, with 14 bases lining up with TRBD2. Germline assignment: CDR1 MNHEY and CDR2 SMNVEV (reference sequence). The CDR3 consists of 18 residues. The trim removed 2 bases at V and 4 bases at J, leaving 7 bases unmatched. The CDR3 is CASSLLRLAGGPYNEQFF. In nucleotides, the CDR3 is TGTGCCAGCAGTTTACTTCGACTAGCGGGAGGGCCTTACAATGAGCAGTTCTTC.

V and J are TRBV6-5 and TRBJ1-1; D remains unclear. The V end was cut by 2 bases, the J end by 1 base, with 8 bases between. The CDR3 contains 14 residues. Germline CDR1 is MNHEY and CDR2 is SVGAGI. The CDR3 region has the DNA TGTGCCAGCAGTTACGGCCCAGAGAACACTGAAGCTTTCTTT. This translates into CASSYGPENTEAFF.

The chain recombines TRBV4-1 with TRBJ2-7; 9 bases align to TRBD1. V lost 4 bases, J lost 2 bases, and 6 bases stayed unmatched. There are 15 residues in the CDR3. Germline lookup yields CDR1 MGHRA and CDR2 YSYEKL. CDR3 residues: CASSRSGQGTYEQYF. The DNA for the CDR3 is TGCGCCAGCAGCCGATCGGGACAGGGAACCTACGAGCAGTACTTC.

J is TRBJ2-1 and V is TRBV7-2, with 9 nucleotides matching TRBD2. The germline gives CDR1 SGHTA, CDR2 FQGNSA. Trimming cost V 0 bases and J 7 bases; bases outside gene matches: 4. CDR3 size: 15 residues. Here the CDR3 reads CASSLASGSVNEQFF. DNA of the CDR3: TGTGCCAGCAGCTTAGCTAGCGGGAGTGTGAATGAGCAGTTCTTC.

The V gene is TRBV7-3, the J gene TRBJ1-1; tentatively, D is TRBD1 (5 bases). Trimming left V 4 bases short and J 2 bases short, with 14 bases between. The germline gives CDR1 SGHTA, CDR2 FQGTGA. This CDR3 spans 15 amino acids. The CDR3 is CASSSTGGPNTEAFF. CDR3 sequence (DNA): TGTGCCAGCAGCTCCACCGGGGGACCCAACACTGAAGCTTTCTTT.

This chain links TRBV6-1 with TRBJ2-1; TRBD2 aligns across 8 bases. The CDR3 has 15 amino acids. The V gene's germline CDR1 is MNHNS and CDR2 SASEGT. V dropped 8 bases and J dropped 5; count of bases not matched to a gene: 11. CDR3 bases: TGTGCCAGCTCCGTGGACGGGGGGGTTAACAATGAGCAGTTCTTC. Amino acids: CASSVDGGVNNEQFF.

The rearrangement links TRBV15 to TRBJ1-5, with D possibly being TRBD1 (6 bases). The CDR3 sequence is 18 residues long. Trimming removed 0 bases from V and 1 base from J, with 16 bases in between. The germline gives CDR1 LNHNV, CDR2 YYDKDF (reference sequence). CDR3 DNA: TGTGCCACCAGCAGAGAACCCCCAGGGGCAGGAAGCAATCAGCCCCAGCATTTT. Encoded protein: CATSREPPGAGSNQPQHF. The full variable domain, completed using reference TRBV15 and TRBJ1-5, is DAMVIQNPRYQVTQFGKPVTLSCSQTLNHNVMYWYQQKSSQAPKLLFHYYDKDFNNEADTPDNFQSRRPNTSFCFLDIRSPGLGDTAMYLCATSREPPGAGSNQPQHFGDGTRLSIL.

This rearrangement joins TRBV7-2 to TRBJ1-3; no clear D. Germline loops: CDR1 SGHTA, CDR2 FQGNSA. The CDR3 runs 12 residues. Trimming removed 3 bases at V and 4 bases at J, with 4 bases between. CDR3 DNA: TGTGCCAGCAGCTTCGGGGGAAACACCATATATTTT. Its translation: CASSFGGNTIYF.

In its sample, this clone was seen once. J is TRBJ1-1 and V is TRBV6-5; D is unclear. V was pared by 5 bases and J by 5 bases, with 15 bases between. The germline gives CDR1 MNHEY, CDR2 SVGAGI. The CDR3 is 14 residues long. The CDR3 coding sequence is TGTGCCAGCAGTGAAAACCGGAGGTGGACTGAAGCTTTCTTT. Encoded protein: CASSENRRWTEAFF.

This clone was recorded a few times. The chain carries TRBV6-5 and TRBJ1-1, with 8 bases that match TRBD1. Germline trimming cut 4 bases from V and 1 base from J; bases unmatched to any gene: 5. The CDR3 has 15 amino acids. Looked up from germline, CDR1 is MNHEY and CDR2 is SVGAGI. The CDR3 is CASSWTGRGNTEAFF. The CDR3 DNA reads as TGTGCCAGCAGTTGGACAGGGCGAGGGAACACTGAAGCTTTCTTT.

This sequence joins TRBV13 and TRBJ2-5; 9 bases map to TRBD2. The CDR3 is made up of 17 amino acids. V shed 2 bases and J 0 bases; nucleotides not matched to a gene: 7. Germline assignment: CDR1 PRHDT and CDR2 FYEKMQ (reference sequence). Here the CDR3 DNA reads TGTGCCAGCAGCTTACGTCGGGTAGCGGGAGACCAAGAGACCCAGTACTTC. It codes for CASSLRRVAGDQETQYF. Together with reference TRBV13 and TRBJ2-5, the CDR3 gives the full variable domain: AAGVIQSPRHLIKEKRETATLKCYPIPRHDTVYWYQQGPGQDPQFLISFYEKMQSDKGSIPDRFSAQQFSDYHSELNMSSLELGDSALYFCASSLRRVAGDQETQYFGPGTRLLVL.

J is TRBJ2-3 and V is TRBV7-6; TRBD2 matches at 8 bases. The CDR3 runs to 14 residues. The germline V gene has CDR1 SGHVS and CDR2 FNYEAQ. V trimming: 4 bases; J trimming: 4 bases; junction bases outside the gene matches: 4. The chain's CDR3 is CASSSAGVADTQYF. The CDR3, as DNA: TGTGCCAGCAGCTCAGCGGGAGTGGCAGATACGCAGTATTTT.

V usage is TRBV6-1 and J usage is TRBJ1-5, with D uncertain. The germline V gene encodes CDR1 MNHNS and CDR2 SASEGT. The CDR3 is made up of 14 amino acids. V lost 0 bases and J lost 7, with 10 bases in between. This CDR3 is CASSEASGFQPQHF. The CDR3 region has the DNA TGTGCCAGCAGTGAAGCGTCGGGGTTCCAGCCCCAGCATTTT.

The V gene is TRBV7-2, the J gene TRBJ2-3; D not certain. Germline-derived CDR1 and CDR2 are SGHTA and FQGNSA. Trimming took off 5 bases at V and 6 bases at J, with 9 bases between the two ends. CDR3 length: 12 residues. The CDR3, as DNA: TGTGCCAGCAGCCCAATCCGGGATACGCAGTATTTT. Translating it yields CASSPIRDTQYF.

The V call is TRBV29-1, the J call TRBJ1-4; tentatively, D is TRBD1 (5 bases). V lost 8 bases, J lost 4 bases, and 14 bases lay in between. The CDR3 is 13 amino acids. Germline loops: CDR1 SQVTM, CDR2 ANQGSEA. The CDR3 here is CSFFGGDNEKLFF. The CDR3 bases are TGCAGCTTTTTCGGGGGGGATAATGAAAAACTGTTTTTT.

For the CDR3, the DNA is TGTGCCATCAGTACTCTAGCGTATCCGCCCTTGAGGTACTTC. Amino acid sequence: CAISTLAYPPLRYF. The chain has TRBV10-3 and TRBJ2-7, with a possible D match to TRBD2 (6 bases). This CDR3 is 14 amino acids long. The ends were cut back, 5 bases at V and 12 bases at J, with 23 bases in the middle. Germline V gene lookup returns CDR1 ENHRY and CDR2 SYGVKD.

This clone showed up just a few times. The V gene is TRBV7-2, the J gene TRBJ1-3; D gene ambiguous. V shed 1 base and J shed 4 bases, with 14 bases lying between them. The length of the CDR3 is 16 residues. CDR1 SGHTA and CDR2 FQGNSA come from the germline V gene. The CDR3 nucleotides read TGTGCCAGCAGCTTAGGAAACCGGCCGGGAGGAAACACCATATATTTT. Protein: CASSLGNRPGGNTIYF.

This clone was counted once. The rearrangement uses TRBV5-1 and TRBJ1-1; no clear D gene. V lost 4 bases and J 2 bases, leaving 15 bases between the germline ends. The CDR3 has 15 amino acids. Germline CDR1 is SGHRS and CDR2 is YFSETQ. DNA of the CDR3: TGCGCCAGCAGCACGAAGGACGGACTTAACACTGAAGCTTTCTTT. Translation gives CASSTKDGLNTEAFF.

J is TRBJ2-3 and V is TRBV2; TRBD1 is a possible D gene (6 bases). This CDR3 is built from 16 residues. V dropped 4 bases and J dropped 3 bases, with 17 bases sitting between them. The germline gives CDR1 SNHLY, CDR2 FYNNEI. This CDR3 is CASSVDRMGYTDTQYF. CDR3 in DNA: TGTGCCAGCAGTGTAGACAGGATGGGGTATACAGATACGCAGTATTTT. Drawing the rest from reference TRBV2 and TRBJ2-3, the complete variable domain is EPEVTQTPSHQVTQMGQEVILRCVPISNHLYFYWYRQILGQKVEFLVSFYNNEISEKSEIFDDQFSVERPDGSNFTLKIRSTKLEDSAMYFCASSVDRMGYTDTQYFGPGTRLTVL.

V and J are TRBV7-9 and TRBJ2-7, with 10 bases matching TRBD1. In germline, CDR1 is SEHNR, CDR2 FQNEAQ (reference sequence). Trimming removed 5 bases from V and 2 bases from J; junction bases left unmatched: 9. The CDR3 length is 16 residues. The CDR3: CASSAVGQGVAYEQYV. CDR3 in DNA: TGTGCCAGCAGCGCCGTAGGACAGGGGGTAGCCTACGAGCAGTACGTC.